What follows are 27 T cell receptor beta chains derived from one specimen sequenced in a study of blood T cell repertoires in COVID-19. The method was immunoSEQ multiplex PCR; TCRdb's version includes in-frame clones alone and lacks a portion of them. The sample includes 250,000 to 350,000 clones, about 89% of them seen just once. The sequencing sample was made of peripheral blood. These TCRs come from a man aged 25 to 40 with acute or convalescent COVID-19.

This clone has a single count. The chain combines TRBV7-3 with TRBJ1-2, with a weak D call TRBD1 (5 bases). CDR1 SGHTA and CDR2 FQGTGA come from the germline V gene. V lost 0 bases to trimming and J lost 9 bases, with 11 bases between them. This CDR3 spans 13 amino acids. The chain's CDR3 is CASSLTPGQSYTF. As DNA, the CDR3 is TGTGCCAGCAGCTTAACCCCAGGGCAGAGCTACACCTTC. Together with reference TRBV7-3 and TRBJ1-2, the CDR3 gives the full variable domain: GAGVSQTPSNKVTEKGKYVELRCDPISGHTALYWYRQSLGQGPEFLIYFQGTGAADDSGLPNDRFFAVRPEGSVSTLKIQRTERGDSAVYLCASSLTPGQSYTFGSGTRLTVV.

The chain employs TRBV29-1 and TRBJ2-5, with 8 bases matching TRBD1. The length of the CDR3 is 14 residues. From germline, CDR1 is SQVTM and CDR2 ANQGSEA. Germline trimming cut 5 bases from V and 5 bases from J; bases unmatched to any gene: 10. CDR3 amino acids: CSVISGGRGETQYF. CDR3 DNA sequence: TGCAGCGTTATTTCAGGGGGCAGGGGGGAGACCCAGTACTTC.

The V call is TRBV28, the J call TRBJ2-7, with 12 bases lining up with TRBD2. J lost 4 bases, V lost 6 bases, and 10 bases had no gene match. In germline, CDR1 is MDHEN, CDR2 SYDVKM. The CDR3 is made up of 16 amino acids. CDR3 amino acids: CASRGRRGLAGYEQYF. The CDR3 region has the DNA TGTGCCAGCAGGGGCCGCAGAGGACTAGCGGGATACGAGCAGTACTTC.

This clone was detected only once. This chain connects TRBV27 to TRBJ1-1; a weak D match, TRBD1 (5 bases). With 2 bases removed from V and 11 bases from J, the gap between germline ends came to 18 bases. CDR1 and CDR2 from the germline V gene are MNHEY and SMNVEV (reference sequence). The CDR3 totals 14 residues. Here the CDR3 DNA reads TGTGCCAGCAGTTTAGGCCAGGGTGGACCAAACGCTTTCTTT. Protein: CASSLGQGGPNAFF.

DNA for the CDR3: TGTGCCAGCAGACACCAGACAGGTAGCACCTACGAGCAGTACTTC. Translating gives CASRHQTGSTYEQYF. The chain uses TRBV6-5 and TRBJ2-7, with D perhaps matching TRBD1 (6 bases). Germline V gene data show CDR1 as MNHEY and CDR2 as SVGAGI. CDR3 length: 15 residues. The V end lost 6 bases, the J end lost 2 bases, and 17 bases lay between the germline ends.

This chain uses TRBV27 with TRBJ1-5; 8 nucleotides align to TRBD1. V was pared by 6 bases and J by 7 bases, with 8 bases of the junction left unmatched. CDR1 and CDR2 (germline): MNHEY, SMNVEV (reference sequence). CDR3 length: 14 amino acids. The CDR3 DNA follows: TGTGCCAGCAGCCCCAGGGGGCTTTGGCAGCCCCAGCATTTT. Residues: CASSPRGLWQPQHF.

The rearrangement links TRBV5-4 to TRBJ2-1; 11 positions agree with TRBD1. CDR1 SGHNT and CDR2 YYREEE come from the germline V gene (reference sequence). This CDR3 region has 15 residues. The J segment lost 8 bases and the V segment lost 4 bases, leaving 8 bases of the junction unmatched. The CDR3 is CASSPPGQGVYEQFF. CDR3 bases: TGTGCCAGCAGCCCACCGGGACAGGGGGTCTATGAGCAGTTCTTC.

J is TRBJ2-5 and V is TRBV28; 13 nucleotides align to TRBD2. The CDR3 spans 14 residues. Germline assignment: CDR1 MDHEN and CDR2 SYDVKM. Germline trimming cut 8 bases from V and 5 bases from J; bases unmatched to any gene: 5. This chain's CDR3 is CASGLAGVSETQYF. The DNA of the CDR3 is TGTGCCAGCGGACTAGCGGGAGTATCGGAGACCCAGTACTTC.

The V gene is TRBV3-1 (or the pseudogene TRBV3-2), the J gene TRBJ2-1; unclear D gene. V was pared by 4 bases and J by 10 bases, with 14 bases between. This CDR3 has 13 residues. Germline V lookup: CDR1 LGHDT, CDR2 YNNKEL (reference sequence). CDR3 residues: CASSLLTGSEQFF. The CDR3 DNA reads TGTGCCAGCAGCCTATTGACGGGTTCCGAGCAGTTCTTC.

The CDR3 sequence is CAISPGLAGGNPSEQYF. The CDR3 nucleotides read TGTGCCATCAGTCCGGGACTAGCGGGAGGGAACCCCAGCGAGCAGTACTTC. The V and J genes are TRBV10-3 and TRBJ2-7, with TRBD2 matching over 16 bases. The CDR3 consists of 17 residues. With V trimmed by 5 bases and J by 6 bases, 10 bases remained unmatched. CDR1 ENHRY and CDR2 SYGVKD come from the germline V gene.

V and J are TRBV27 and TRBJ1-1; D is perhaps TRBD1 (5 bases). This CDR3 region has 14 residues. V was pared by 2 bases and J by 7 bases, with 14 bases between. Germline V lookup: CDR1 MNHEY, CDR2 SMNVEV (reference sequence). The CDR3 DNA is TGTGCCAGCAGTTTAAATGCCGTCAGGGATGAAGCTTTCTTT. Encoded protein: CASSLNAVRDEAFF.

The chain uses TRBV19 and TRBJ2-1; D perhaps matches TRBD2 (6 bases). CDR1 and CDR2 (germline): LNHDA, SQIVND (reference sequence). Trimming left V 5 bases short and J 5 bases short, with 16 bases between. The CDR3 has 15 residues. This CDR3 reads CASSSPGDGNNEQFF. CDR3 nucleotide sequence: TGTGCCAGTAGTTCCCCGGGAGATGGGAACAATGAGCAGTTCTTC.

V and J are TRBV24-1 and TRBJ2-3, with 9 bases identical to TRBD1. Trimming took 4 bases from V and 6 from J; bases not matched to a gene: 10. Germline loops: CDR1 KGHDR, CDR2 SFDVKD. The CDR3 covers 16 residues. The CDR3 sequence: CATSEPGTGKEDTQYF. The DNA of the CDR3 is TGTGCCACCAGTGAACCCGGGACAGGGAAGGAGGATACGCAGTATTTT.

The chain couples TRBV9 to TRBJ1-3; a weak D match, TRBD1 (5 bases). In germline, CDR1 is SGDLS, CDR2 YYNGEE. The CDR3 length is 17 residues. The V end was cut by 0 bases, the J end by 4 bases, with 17 bases between. The CDR3 DNA is TGTGCCAGCAGCGTAGGGAGGGGCCCAGCGGAGGGAAACACCATATATTTT. It encodes CASSVGRGPAEGNTIYF.

This clone was counted a few times. This chain uses TRBV20-1 with TRBJ2-7; TRBD2 might be the D (7 bases). The germline CDR1 and CDR2 sequences are DFQATT and SNEGSKA (reference sequence). The V gene lost 3 bases and the J gene lost 0 bases, with 12 bases spanning the gap. The CDR3 spans 14 residues. Here the CDR3 DNA reads TGCAGTGCTAGTACGCGGGGGCGCTCCTACGAGCAGTACTTC. Protein: CSASTRGRSYEQYF.

The V gene is TRBV7-3, the J gene TRBJ2-1; TRBD2 matches 13 bases. CDR3 length: 18 residues. The J segment lost 7 bases and the V segment lost 4 bases, leaving 13 bases of the junction unmatched. In germline, CDR1 is SGHTA, CDR2 FQGTGA. The CDR3 loop reads CASSSINFRTSGGNEQFF. The DNA of the CDR3 is TGTGCCAGCAGCTCCATAAACTTTAGGACTAGCGGGGGAAATGAGCAGTTCTTC.

This clone was counted ten times or more. J is TRBJ2-1 and V is TRBV28, with 12 nucleotides matching TRBD2. J gave up 6 bases and V 6 bases, and 9 bases lay outside the gene matches. The germline V gene has CDR1 MDHEN and CDR2 SYDVKM. The CDR3 contains 16 residues. This chain's CDR3 is CASSPQPGLAGNEQFF. CDR3 nucleotide sequence: TGTGCCAGCAGCCCTCAACCGGGACTAGCGGGCAATGAGCAGTTCTTC.

The chain uses TRBV28 and TRBJ1-2, with TRBD1 as a possible D gene (5 bases). The germline V gene has CDR1 MDHEN and CDR2 SYDVKM. This CDR3 is built from 14 residues. The V gene lost 5 bases and the J gene lost 8 bases, with 18 bases spanning the gap. The CDR3 DNA follows: TGTGCCAGCAGTCCCGGCGGGACGTTATACGGCTACACCTTC. Its translation: CASSPGGTLYGYTF.

The chain recombines TRBV9 with TRBJ2-1; no firm D call. This CDR3 spans 12 amino acids. Germline values: CDR1 SGDLS, CDR2 YYNGEE. The ends were cut back, 7 bases at V and 6 bases at J, with 11 bases in the middle. CDR3 in amino acids: CASSQTGNEQFF. The CDR3 DNA follows: TGTGCCAGCTCGCAGACTGGCAATGAGCAGTTCTTC.

This chain links TRBV6-6 with TRBJ2-7, with D perhaps TRBD1 (6 bases). Germline V gene data show CDR1 as MNHNY and CDR2 as SVGAGI (reference sequence). The germline V and J ends were trimmed by 8 bases and 1 base, with 18 bases remaining between them. This CDR3 has 15 residues. The CDR3 here is CASGSRGFESYEQYF. The CDR3 nucleotides read TGTGCCAGCGGCAGCAGGGGATTTGAGTCCTACGAGCAGTACTTC.

V and J are TRBV7-8 and TRBJ2-7, with TRBD2 matching over 12 bases. Looked up from germline, CDR1 is SGHVS and CDR2 is FQNEAQ. CDR3 size: 16 residues. The V and J ends lost 2 bases and 4 bases, in that order; junction bases with no gene match: 6. The CDR3 protein is CASSLRRLAGGYEQYF. Written as DNA, the CDR3 is TGTGCCAGCAGCTTACGTCGGCTAGCGGGAGGGTACGAGCAGTACTTC.

The chain is built from TRBV28 and TRBJ2-7, with 7 bases fitting TRBD1. The CDR3 runs 14 residues. Trimming at V came to 8 bases and at J to 1 base, leaving 8 bases not matched to a gene. Germline-derived CDR1 and CDR2 are MDHEN and SYDVKM. The CDR3 bases are TGTGCCAGCCTCAAAACGACAGGGTCCTACGAGCAGTACTTC. This encodes CASLKTTGSYEQYF.

J is TRBJ2-5 and V is TRBV15, with 9 bases that match TRBD1. The CDR3 is made up of 17 amino acids. Germline V gene lookup returns CDR1 LNHNV and CDR2 YYDKDF (reference sequence). J was trimmed by 5 bases and V by 1 base; bases with no gene match: 11. CDR3 in amino acids: CATSRAHRGTGWETQYF. The CDR3 DNA reads as TGTGCCACCAGCAGAGCCCATAGAGGGACAGGGTGGGAGACCCAGTACTTC. Together with reference TRBV15 and TRBJ2-5, the CDR3 gives the full variable domain: DAMVIQNPRYQVTQFGKPVTLSCSQTLNHNVMYWYQQKSSQAPKLLFHYYDKDFNNEADTPDNFQSRRPNTSFCFLDIRSPGLGDTAMYLCATSRAHRGTGWETQYFGPGTRLLVL.

The chain combines TRBV5-4 with TRBJ1-5; D possibly corresponds to TRBD1 (5 bases). This CDR3 region has 14 residues. V dropped 0 bases and J dropped 6 bases, with 10 bases sitting between them. Germline CDR1 and CDR2: SGHNT and YYREEE (reference sequence). The CDR3 reads CASSLGGVGQPQHF. CDR3 bases: TGTGCCAGCAGCTTGGGGGGGGTGGGTCAGCCCCAGCATTTT. Filled out from reference TRBV5-4 and TRBJ1-5, the complete variable domain reads ETGVTQSPTHLIKTRGQQVTLRCSSQSGHNTVSWYQQALGQGPQFIFQYYREEENGRGNFPPRFSGLQFPNYSSELNVNALELDDSALYLCASSLGGVGQPQHFGDGTRLSIL.

The gene calls are TRBV5-1 and TRBJ1-1, with TRBD1 matching over 9 bases. The V segment lost 5 bases and the J segment 1 base; nucleotides outside the gene matches: 6. The CDR3 is made up of 15 amino acids. The V gene's germline CDR1 is SGHRS and CDR2 YFSETQ. CDR3 coding DNA: TGCGCCAGCAGATACAGGGGGCGGGGGAACACTGAAGCTTTCTTT. This translates into CASRYRGRGNTEAFF.

This chain connects TRBV27 to TRBJ1-5, with D possibly matching TRBD1 (6 bases). Trimming shortened V by 2 bases and J by 7 bases, and 15 bases separated the two germline ends. This CDR3 comprises 15 residues. Germline V gene lookup returns CDR1 MNHEY and CDR2 SMNVEV (reference sequence). The CDR3 sequence: CASSLLRQAGQPQHF. The DNA of the CDR3 is TGTGCCAGCAGTTTACTAAGACAGGCCGGGCAGCCCCAGCATTTT.

This clone was recorded once. The chain is built from TRBV7-9 and TRBJ1-2; 9 bases are a match to TRBD1. The germline CDR1 and CDR2 sequences are SEHNR and FQNEAQ (reference sequence). The CDR3 extends over 14 amino acids. V lost 0 bases and J lost 7; bases outside the gene matches: 3. This CDR3 is CASSLAGTGSGYTF. CDR3 in DNA: TGTGCCAGCAGCTTAGCCGGGACAGGGAGTGGCTACACCTTC.